The 7 T cell receptor beta chains below were found in one sample sequenced in a study of blood T cell repertoires in COVID-19. Some clones are missing from TCRdb's copy, which holds only in-frame ones; the method was immunoSEQ multiplex PCR. This sample has about 280,000 clones, with 85% found just once. The sequenced sample was peripheral blood. Source of these receptors: a human donor in a cohort sampled during active COVID-19.

The chain links TRBV28 to TRBJ1-2, with D possibly TRBD1 on 5 matching bases. The CDR3 covers 15 residues. CDR1 and CDR2 from the germline V gene are MDHEN and SYDVKM. Trimming left V 6 bases short and J 0 bases short, with 14 bases between. The CDR3 here is CASSNRGLANYGYTF. As DNA, the CDR3 is TGTGCCAGCAGCAACCGGGGGTTAGCTAACTATGGCTACACCTTC.

V is TRBV5-5 and J is TRBJ2-7, with 9 nucleotides matching TRBD1. Germline-derived CDR1 and CDR2 are SGHKS and YYEKEE (reference sequence). V trimming: 3 bases; J trimming: 7 bases; junction bases outside the gene matches: 11. The CDR3 has 15 amino acids. CDR3 nucleotide sequence: TGTGCCAGCAGCTACGGGACAGGGAGTTTAGGGGAGCAGTACTTC. This translates into CASSYGTGSLGEQYF.

This clone has a handful of counts. The chain carries TRBV25-1 and TRBJ1-3; D gene uncertain. Germline-derived CDR1 and CDR2 are MGHDK and SYGVNS. V was clipped by 2 bases and J by 3 bases, with 8 bases between them. This CDR3 is 14 amino acids long. For the CDR3, the DNA is TGTGCCAGCAGTGAAGTTTGGAGTGGAAACACCATATATTTT. It is translated as CASSEVWSGNTIYF.

V and J are TRBV19 and TRBJ2-6, with D possibly matching TRBD1 (5 bases). This CDR3 contains 14 residues. Germline V CDR1 and CDR2: LNHDA, SQIVND (reference sequence). V was trimmed by 8 bases and J by 0 bases, leaving 8 bases between them. The CDR3 sequence is CASAGISGANVLTF. The CDR3 region has the DNA TGTGCCAGTGCAGGGATCTCTGGGGCCAACGTCCTGACTTTC.

V and J are TRBV6-2 or TRBV6-3 and TRBJ2-2, with D perhaps TRBD2 (5 bases). V was clipped by 6 bases and J by 7 bases, with 9 bases between them. Germline CDR1 is MNHEY and CDR2 is SVGEGT. This CDR3 spans 12 amino acids. CDR3 nucleotide sequence: TGTGCCAGCAGACCTGGAGGCGGGGAGCTGTTTTTT. Protein product: CASRPGGGELFF.

The rearrangement joins TRBV4-2 to TRBJ2-1, with D perhaps TRBD2 (5 bases). Germline V gene sequence: CDR1 LGHNA, CDR2 YNFKEQ. CDR3 length: 15 residues. V was pared by 3 bases and J by 7 bases, with 16 bases between. Here the CDR3 reads CASSQFGSSRNEQFF. The CDR3 DNA reads TGTGCCAGCAGCCAGTTCGGTTCTAGCCGGAATGAGCAGTTCTTC.

J is TRBJ1-5 and V is TRBV4-3, with a tentative D call TRBD1 (5 bases). The CDR3 loop spans 17 amino acids. In germline, CDR1 is LGHNA, CDR2 YSLEER. V lost 0 bases, J lost 6 bases, and 18 bases lay in between. CDR3 DNA: TGCGCCAGCAGCCAAGAATGGCAGGGTGGGGTAGGTCAGCCCCAGCATTTT. Translated, it gives CASSQEWQGGVGQPQHF.